The sequence of this TCR beta chain was determined in a study of T cells after yellow fever vaccination. The CDR3 covers 17 residues. The V and J ends lost 0 bases and 4 bases respectively, with 18 bases between them. The V gene's germline CDR1 is ENHRY and CDR2 SYGVKD. TCRdb itself ran the 5' RACE reads through MiXCR, one entry per CDR3 protein. The table records roughly 320,000 distinct CDR3 sequences, about 11% of them present only once. Sequences were derived from CD4+ T cells sorted from PBMCs, sampled 45 days after the yellow fever booster vaccination. The sequence came from a man younger than 35 who received the YFV17D yellow fever vaccine. This sequence joins TRBV10-3 and TRBJ1-2; D is unresolved. CDR3 in amino acids: CAISESTSRNGGYGYTF. DNA for the CDR3: TGTGCCATCAGTGAGTCGACATCGAGAAACGGTGGCTATGGCTACACCTTC.